A selection of T cell receptor beta chains follows, all from one sample in a study of blood T cell repertoires in COVID-19. This table comes from immunoSEQ multiplex PCR, and its TCRdb copy is limited to in-frame clones, with some not included. This table holds 300,000 to 400,000 clones, approximately 89% found once. Sequenced material: peripheral blood. The receptors originated from a woman aged 18-29 years who had recovered from COVID-19. The CDR3 runs from the conserved cysteine through the conserved F or W. The D gene is left open where the match is weak. Size is stated for part of the rows, as once, few or many counts, or as a class when the clone is expanded.

clone size: -; D gene: -; V gene: TRBV2; J gene: TRBJ1-3; CDR3 protein: CASSDRSGNTIYF; CDR3 DNA: TGTGCCAGCAGTGACAGGTCTGGAAACACCATATATTTT
clone size: -; D gene: -; V gene: TRBV6-4; J gene: TRBJ1-4; CDR3 protein: CASSEGQGSEKLFF; CDR3 DNA: TGTGCCAGCAGTGAAGGCCAGGGGAGTGAAAAACTGTTTTTT
clone size: -; D gene: TRBD1; V gene: TRBV11-2; J gene: TRBJ2-1; CDR3 protein: CASSTADRGRLDEQFF; CDR3 DNA: TGTGCCAGCAGCACCGCGGACAGGGGGCGCTTGGATGAGCAGTTCTTC
clone size: -; D gene: -; V gene: TRBV12-5; J gene: TRBJ1-5; CDR3 protein: CASGAVPPLILGNQPQHF; CDR3 DNA: TGTGCTAGTGGTGCCGTCCCCCCACTAATTCTGGGCAATCAGCCCCAGCATTTT
clone size: few; D gene: TRBD2; V gene: TRBV6-4; J gene: TRBJ2-1; CDR3 protein: CASSELAGSYNEQFF; CDR3 DNA: TGTGCCAGCAGTGAACTAGCGGGCTCCTACAATGAGCAGTTCTTC
clone size: -; D gene: TRBD2; V gene: TRBV6-5; J gene: TRBJ2-5; CDR3 protein: CASSRFGTSGETQYF; CDR3 DNA: TGTGCCAGCAGTAGATTTGGGACTAGCGGAGAGACCCAGTACTTC
clone size: -; D gene: TRBD2; V gene: TRBV4-3; J gene: TRBJ2-1; CDR3 protein: CASSRLAGGPNEQFF; CDR3 DNA: TGCGCCAGCAGCCGGCTAGCGGGAGGACCCAATGAGCAGTTCTTC
clone size: -; D gene: -; V gene: TRBV29-1; J gene: TRBJ1-2; CDR3 protein: CSVEATGLDYGYTF; CDR3 DNA: TGCAGCGTTGAAGCTACGGGACTTGACTATGGCTACACCTTC
clone size: -; D gene: TRBD2; V gene: TRBV12-5; J gene: TRBJ2-3; CDR3 protein: CASALLAKPEDTQYF; CDR3 DNA: TGTGCTAGTGCCCTACTAGCGAAACCAGAAGATACGCAGTATTTT
clone size: -; D gene: -; V gene: TRBV6-6; J gene: TRBJ1-1; CDR3 protein: CAIDGFGEEGTEAFF; CDR3 DNA: TGTGCCATCGATGGATTTGGGGAGGAGGGCACTGAAGCTTTCTTT
clone size: -; D gene: TRBD1; V gene: TRBV18; J gene: TRBJ1-4; CDR3 protein: CASSPGTVNEKLFF; CDR3 DNA: TGTGCCAGCTCACCCGGGACAGTAAATGAAAAACTGTTTTTT
clone size: -; D gene: TRBD1; V gene: TRBV19; J gene: TRBJ2-3; CDR3 protein: CASSGQGEKNTQYF; CDR3 DNA: TGTGCCAGCTCAGGACAGGGAGAGAAAAATACGCAGTATTTT
clone size: -; D gene: TRBD2; V gene: TRBV6-2/TRBV6-3; J gene: TRBJ2-1; CDR3 protein: CASSRLANEQFF; CDR3 DNA: TGTGCCAGCAGTAGACTAGCAAATGAGCAGTTCTTC
clone size: -; D gene: -; V gene: TRBV27; J gene: TRBJ1-1; CDR3 protein: CASSLRGLTEAFF; CDR3 DNA: TGTGCCAGCAGTTTACGGGGGTTGACTGAAGCTTTCTTT
clone size: -; D gene: TRBD1; V gene: TRBV6-1; J gene: TRBJ1-5; CDR3 protein: CASSEVDRGGQPQHF; CDR3 DNA: TGTGCCAGCAGTGAAGTCGACAGGGGCGGACAGCCCCAGCATTTT
clone size: -; D gene: TRBD1; V gene: TRBV19; J gene: TRBJ1-2; CDR3 protein: CASSPRTGAYGYTF; CDR3 DNA: TGTGCCAGTAGTCCAAGGACAGGGGCTTATGGCTACACCTTC
clone size: -; D gene: -; V gene: TRBV10-2; J gene: TRBJ1-2; CDR3 protein: CASSEGSRDYGYTF; CDR3 DNA: TGCGCCAGCAGTGAAGGGTCCAGGGACTATGGCTACACCTTC
clone size: -; D gene: TRBD2; V gene: TRBV19; J gene: TRBJ2-1; CDR3 protein: CASRRSSGNYNEQFF; CDR3 DNA: TGTGCCAGTCGAAGGAGCAGCGGGAATTACAATGAGCAGTTCTTC
clone size: -; D gene: TRBD1; V gene: TRBV27; J gene: TRBJ1-5; CDR3 protein: CASNIGQAYQPQHF; CDR3 DNA: TGTGCCAGCAATATAGGACAGGCCTATCAGCCCCAGCATTTT
clone size: -; D gene: -; V gene: TRBV6-4; J gene: TRBJ1-1; CDR3 protein: CASTVSPRAWGRTEAFF; CDR3 DNA: TGTGCCAGCACGGTTTCTCCCAGAGCGTGGGGGAGGACTGAAGCTTTCTTT
clone size: -; D gene: -; V gene: TRBV6-5; J gene: TRBJ1-1; CDR3 protein: CASSYGQGYLAEAFF; CDR3 DNA: TGTGCCAGCAGTTACGGGCAGGGGTATTTAGCTGAAGCTTTCTTT
clone size: once; D gene: -; V gene: TRBV24-1; J gene: TRBJ1-2; CDR3 protein: CATSATAGAQGYTF; CDR3 DNA: TGTGCCACCAGTGCCACGGCAGGGGCTCAAGGCTACACCTTC
clone size: -; D gene: -; V gene: TRBV18; J gene: TRBJ2-2; CDR3 protein: CASSPPRSVGTGELFF; CDR3 DNA: TGTGCCAGCTCACCTCCAAGGTCGGTCGGGACCGGGGAGCTGTTTTTT
clone size: -; D gene: -; V gene: TRBV14; J gene: TRBJ1-4; CDR3 protein: CASSHAGAQMEKLFF; CDR3 DNA: TGTGCCAGCAGCCACGCAGGGGCGCAGATGGAAAAACTGTTTTTT
clone size: once; D gene: -; V gene: TRBV7-9; J gene: TRBJ1-6; CDR3 protein: CASSLKGNSPLHF; CDR3 DNA: TGTGCCAGCAGCTTAAAGGGGAATTCACCCCTCCACTTT
clone size: -; D gene: -; V gene: TRBV19; J gene: TRBJ1-4; CDR3 protein: CASRAATNEKLFF; CDR3 DNA: TGTGCCAGTAGGGCTGCAACTAATGAAAAACTGTTTTTT